Here is one T cell receptor beta chain with its context. Antigen: not known. The data stem from a study of T cell responses to AZD1222 COVID-19 vaccine. Study background: Doses given second, at about 4 or about 12 weeks, were pooled. General study findings and limits: Seropositive at baseline were only 5 to 7 AZD1222 recipients. Donor demographics were predominantly white British with a female majority; clonal diversity may be underestimated.

Trimming took 2 bases from V and 2 from J, leaving 10 bases between them. This CDR3 has 16 amino acids. The germline gives CDR1 MNHEY, CDR2 SVGEGT. Only in-frame clones appear in the TCRdb table, and some are missing; sequencing was by immunoSEQ multiplex PCR. The table lists some 96,000 clones, about 86% of them singletons. The chain joins TRBV6-2 or TRBV6-3 to TRBJ2-6; perhaps TRBD1 as D (6 bases). The receptor's source is an adult in good health. The sample was peripheral blood, taken on day 0 of AZD1222 vaccination. The CDR3 sequence: CASSYARGTGANVLTF. Written as DNA, the CDR3 is TGTGCCAGCAGTTACGCCAGGGGCACTGGGGCCAACGTCCTGACTTTC.